The rows below give T cell receptor beta chains drawn from one sample of a study of T cells in Graves' hyperthyroidism and ophthalmopathy. TCRdb re-called the multiplex PCR reads with MiXCR, one entry per CDR3 protein. The data contain 250,000 to 350,000 distinct CDR3 sequences, approximately 17% of them singletons. Material for sequencing was blood. These receptor sequences come from a woman aged 60-75 years with Graves' ophthalmopathy. Each CDR3 is given with its conserved first and last residue. D genes are given only for firm matches. Clone size appears in some rows only: once, few, many, or a class for an expanded clone.

d_gene	abundance	v_gene	j_gene	CDR3nt	CDR3aa
.	.	TRBV27	TRBJ2-5	TGTGCCAGCAGTTTATTGGGTTTCCAAGAGACCCAGTACTTC	CASSLLGFQETQYF
.	.	TRBV7-6	TRBJ1-1	TGTGCCAGCAGCATGACAGAGCACACTGAAGCTTTCTTT	CASSMTEHTEAFF
.	.	TRBV24-1	TRBJ2-3	TGTGCCACCAGTGATCCCAGTCAGGATACGCAGTATTTT	CATSDPSQDTQYF
TRBD1	many	TRBV5-1	TRBJ2-7	TGCGCCAGCAGCGCGGGACAGGGGTACGAGCAGTACTTC	CASSAGQGYEQYF
TRBD1	.	TRBV7-3	TRBJ1-6	TGTGCCAGCAGCTGGGGACAGGCTAATAATTCACCCCTCCACTTT	CASSWGQANNSPLHF
.	many	TRBV7-8	TRBJ1-1	TGTGCCAGCAGCTTAGCGCGTGAAAACACTGAAGCTTTCTTT	CASSLARENTEAFF
TRBD2	many	TRBV5-1	TRBJ2-7	TGCGCCAGCAGCTTAAACCCCAGGACGACTAGCGGGAAATCCTACGAGCAGTACTTC	CASSLNPRTTSGKSYEQYF
TRBD1	many	TRBV6-2/TRBV6-3	TRBJ2-7	TGTGCCAGCGCAAGGACAGGGGGCTACGAGCAGTACTTC	CASARTGGYEQYF
TRBD1	many	TRBV6-2/TRBV6-3	TRBJ2-7	TGTGCCAGCAGAAGGACAGGGGGATACGAGCAGTACTTC	CASRRTGGYEQYF
TRBD2	few	TRBV12-3/TRBV12-4	TRBJ2-7	TGTGCCAGCACTACCCCTTGGGCGGGGGTGGTGGGTGAGCAGTACTTC	CASTTPWAGVVGEQYF
.	.	TRBV6-1	TRBJ1-1	TGTGCCAGCAGTGAACGGGGGGGCACTGAAGCTTTCTTT	CASSERGGTEAFF
TRBD1	.	TRBV11-2	TRBJ2-5	TGTGCCAGCAGCTCTACACAGGGGGCAAGAGAGACCCAGTACTTC	CASSSTQGARETQYF
TRBD1	many	TRBV6-2/TRBV6-3	TRBJ1-2	TGTGCCAGCAGATCCGGGACAGGGGACAGCTATGGCTACACCTTC	CASRSGTGDSYGYTF
.	.	TRBV20-1	TRBJ2-3	TGCAGTGCTCTGGTTGGTGGTGGTACGCAGTATTTT	CSALVGGGTQYF
TRBD2	.	TRBV15	TRBJ2-7	TGTGCCACCCGCGTGGCTAGCGGGAGCGGATCCTACGAGCAGTACTTC	CATRVASGSGSYEQYF
.	.	TRBV4-3	TRBJ1-1	TGCGCCAGCAGTCCTGGCCCCCAGGGGCGGGGTGAAGCTTTCTTT	CASSPGPQGRGEAFF
.	.	TRBV20-1	TRBJ2-7	TGCAGTGCCAATAGAAGGGCCCGGGAGCAGTACTTC	CSANRRAREQYF
.	.	TRBV4-1	TRBJ2-7	TGCGCCAGCAGCCAGGCGTCGACCGGGACATTACTACGAGGGCAGTACTTC	CASSQASTGTLLRGQYF
TRBD2	many	TRBV10-3	TRBJ2-1	TGTGCCATCAGGAGGGGGACTAGCGGGCAAAATGAGCAGTTCTTC	CAIRRGTSGQNEQFF
.	few	TRBV12-3/TRBV12-4	TRBJ1-2	TGTGCCAGCAGTTTACACCCGGTGAGGAACTATGGCTACACCTTC	CASSLHPVRNYGYTF
TRBD1	.	TRBV28	TRBJ2-7	TGTGCCAGCAGTGGCCCGGGACAGGGGGCGTACGAGCAGTACTTC	CASSGPGQGAYEQYF
.	.	TRBV28	TRBJ1-5	TGTACCAGCAGTTTATTAGGGGTGTTTCAGCCCCAGCATTTT	CTSSLLGVFQPQHF
.	few	TRBV5-1	TRBJ2-7	TGCGCCAGCAGCCCCACCTTGGGAATCTACGAGCAGTACTTC	CASSPTLGIYEQYF
.	few	TRBV12-3/TRBV12-4	TRBJ2-3	TGTGCCAGCAGTTTACCAGGGGCTACAGATACGCAGTATTTT	CASSLPGATDTQYF
.	few	TRBV18	TRBJ2-1	TGTGCCAGCTCATCCTTAGACAGGTCTTACAATGAGCAGTTCTTC	CASSSLDRSYNEQFF
.	.	TRBV7-2	TRBJ1-1	TGTGCCAGCAGCTCCCGGAACCCGGCGAAGGACACTGAAGCTTTCTTT	CASSSRNPAKDTEAFF